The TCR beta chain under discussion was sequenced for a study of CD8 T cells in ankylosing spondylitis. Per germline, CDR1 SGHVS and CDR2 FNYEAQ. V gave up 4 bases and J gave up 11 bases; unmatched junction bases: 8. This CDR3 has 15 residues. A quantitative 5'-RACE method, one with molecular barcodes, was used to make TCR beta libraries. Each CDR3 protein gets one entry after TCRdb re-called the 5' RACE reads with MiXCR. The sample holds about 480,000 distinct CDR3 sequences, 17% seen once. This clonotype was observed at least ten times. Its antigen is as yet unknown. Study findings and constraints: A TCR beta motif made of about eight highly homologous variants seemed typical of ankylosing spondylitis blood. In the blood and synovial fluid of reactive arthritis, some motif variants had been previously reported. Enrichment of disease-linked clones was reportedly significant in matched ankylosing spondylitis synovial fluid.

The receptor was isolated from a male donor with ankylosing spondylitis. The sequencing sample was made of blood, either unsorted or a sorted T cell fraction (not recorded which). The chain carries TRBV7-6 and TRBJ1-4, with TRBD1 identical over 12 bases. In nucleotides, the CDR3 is TGTGCCAGCAGCTCCCAGGAGGGACAGGGGGCGAAACTGTTTTTT. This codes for CASSSQEGQGAKLFF.